This T cell receptor (beta chain) was sequenced in a study of long-term antiretroviral therapy in people with HIV (dated by TCRdb to 2021 to 2024). Describing the broader study: The earliest samples were collected about a decade before the 2015 WHO recommendation for immediate ART, when ART was typically delayed until CD4 counts fell. Whether ART initiation and durable HIV suppression were associated with changes in peripheral blood TRB repertoire composition and diversity was tested in a retrospective serial study. A total of 192 cryopreserved PBMC samples came from approximately 30 adults with confirmed HIV infection and were collected serially over a mean of roughly 6 years (range 1-12). Among the 25 to 35 participants with HIV, more than ten were female. No cross-contamination during QIAcube processing was shown when test extractions of a monoclonal T-cell line were performed alongside about 30 polyclonal samples. General conclusions and limits of the study: No data were available on ART adherence, viral resistance or therapy changes, limiting inferences about post-ART repertoire changes. Expanded TRB clones identified before ART initiation dominated the repertoire across all time points, though the dominance fluctuated and decreased in many PLHIV after ART. CDR3 length ranges in HIV repertoires were narrower than in controls, and network structure suggested an antigen-experienced repertoire with only a slight naive shift after ART. Because pre-ART samples had limited cell numbers, profiling was done on unsorted PBMC rather than on sorted CD4+ and CD8+ T cells. The samples span the years 2004 to 2017, and the ART regimens used at that time may not be as effective as current regimens. Limited PBMC availability meant only the TCR beta chain was sequenced, without alpha chain pairing. Starting ART was linked to a significant rise in TRB diversity, yet even after long-term ART the diversity remained significantly lower than in transplant donor controls.

Reading from cysteine to phenylalanine, the CDR3 counts 13 amino acids. The retained sequence is limited to the CDR3, 39 bases, with the frame set at the first base. V loses 2 bases of germline sequence and J loses 5 bases, and the interval between the two ends is 9 bases. CDR1 and CDR2, looked up from the germline V gene (reference sequence), are SEHNR and FQNEAQ. Participants were included only if at least one PBMC sample before ART initiation and at least two post-ART samples were available. All participants with HIV were treated in the United States of America. Before DNA extraction, cryopreserved samples containing 1-10 million PBMC were thawed and washed. At the time of the earliest PBMC sample, participants with HIV were aged between about 23 and 54 years. PBMC samples were contributed by each participant from 1-4 timepoints before ART initiation and 2-8 timepoints after ART initiation, with a median of 7 samples. For every participant, serial HIV viral load, CD4+ T-cell count, ART history and demographic data were obtained. A Qiagen kit on a QIAcube was used to extract genomic DNA from unsorted PBMC, with samples processed in batches of 12.

The immunoSEQ hsTCRB v3.0 assay was used at survey level resolution for TRB variable region sequencing. The target sequencing depth for TRB was about 40,000-50,000 T-cell genomes per sample. Pooled TRB libraries were sequenced on an Illumina MiSeq with a v3 150-cycle kit. In the original analysis: Repertoire analysis was run in R within a reproducible Nextflow workflow that covered QC, data transformation and analysis. LymphoSeq2, an R package for exploring AIRR-Seq data, was used to implement the custom analyses. Four samples yielding fewer than 5000 total TRB sequences were excluded, leaving approximately 190 analyzed HIV repertoires. Among the approximately 190 HIV repertoires that were kept, 59 were collected before ART initiation and roughly 130 were collected after ART initiation. Repertoires were downsampled to 5000 TRB nucleotide sequences, and summary statistics were averaged over 100 downsampling iterations. Only TRB sequences with CDR3 regions of at least seven amino acids were retained for analysis. Two measures captured diversity: a Shannon entropy-derived clonality score and the Gini coefficient. In the repertoire networks, any two of the top 5000 CDR3 amino acid sequences were linked whenever the two sequences differed by an edit distance of one. Antigen specificity groups and MHC restriction were predicted for TRB CDR3 amino acid sequences with GLIPH2. To flag known associations with CMV, EBV, HIV or tissue antigens, CDR3 amino acid sequences were compared against VDJdb and McPAS-TCR. Pre-ART, post-ART and control groups were compared with Wilcoxon signed-rank tests and Holm-Bonferroni correction. In its TCRdb copy, this immuneACCESS table keeps in-frame sequences only and misses some clones. Where compared with another copy, unresolved V genes explain less than half of these, and the others have no known cause. V and J calls and clone size follow that table, whereas D and trimming were derived from the DNA. The sample contains 13,000 to 15,000 clones, more than 75% of them found a single time. 28% of the sample comes from the top ten.

Of note for this clone: It has no known antigen specificity. No quality values exist for individual bases; no much larger clone is one base distant.

The TCR comes from a man aged 35-49 years with HIV. The material sequenced was unsorted PBMCs, taken 3.1 years after starting antiretroviral therapy. The rearranged chain carries TRBV7-9 and TRBJ2-5; TRBD2 might be the D gene, on 5 matching bases. For the CDR3, the sequence is CASSLPGLETQYF. The base sequence is TGTGCCAGCAGCTTACCGGGGTTGGAGACCCAGTACTTC.